One sample yielded the 18 T cell receptor beta chains listed below, sequenced in a study of T cell responses to AZD1222 COVID-19 vaccine. Data came from immunoSEQ multiplex PCR; TCRdb stores just in-frame clones and leaves some out. This sample yields 120,000 or so clones, of which roughly 88% are seen a single time; around 4.5% belongs to the top ten. Sequenced here: peripheral blood, sampled on day 0 of MenACWY control vaccination. These receptors came from an adult in good health.

The rearrangement uses TRBV12-3 or TRBV12-4 and TRBJ1-4; the D is unclear. The CDR3 has 11 residues. V lost 6 bases and J lost 9, with 8 bases in between. The CDR3 nucleotides are TGTGCCAGCAGCCCCCAAAAAAAACTGTTTTTT. It encodes CASSPQKKLFF.

The chain joins TRBV2 to TRBJ1-3; TRBD1 agrees at 7 bases. V dropped 0 bases and J dropped 4; count of bases not matched to a gene: 3. The CDR3 totals 15 residues. The germline V gene has CDR1 SNHLY and CDR2 FYNNEI. CDR3 sequence (DNA): TGTGCCAGCAGTGAAGCGGGGGACAGCGGAAACACCATATATTTT. The encoded protein is CASSEAGDSGNTIYF.

V and J are TRBV30 and TRBJ2-1; 9 nucleotides line up with TRBD2. V shed 4 bases and J 12 bases; nucleotides not matched to a gene: 10. This CDR3 contains 13 residues. Per germline, CDR1 GTSNPN and CDR2 SVGIG (reference sequence). CDR3 nucleotide sequence: TGTGCCTGGAACTTCGGAGCGGGAGGTCGGCAGTTCTTC. This encodes CAWNFGAGGRQFF.

V gene TRBV10-3 combines with J gene TRBJ1-1; D may be TRBD1 (5 bases). This CDR3 comprises 15 residues. Between the trimmed V and J ends, which lost 2 bases and 0 bases, there was a span of 10 bases. The V gene's germline CDR1 is ENHRY and CDR2 SYGVKD. The CDR3 coding sequence is TGTGCCATCAGTGAGCTCCAGGGCGTGAACACTGAAGCTTTCTTT. Residues: CAISELQGVNTEAFF.

The genes are TRBV6-5 and TRBJ2-2; the match to TRBD2 covers 12 bases. Germline CDR1 is MNHEY and CDR2 is SVGAGI. The CDR3 runs 15 residues. V dropped 10 bases and J dropped 4; count of bases not matched to a gene: 7. Written as DNA, the CDR3 is TGTGCCACCCTAGCGGGGGGGCCTTTCACCGGGGAGCTGTTTTTT. It is translated as CATLAGGPFTGELFF.

This clone was recorded once. This chain uses TRBV7-9 with TRBJ2-1; 7 bases fit TRBD2. Germline V gene sequence: CDR1 SEHNR, CDR2 FQNEAQ (reference sequence). This CDR3 comprises 15 residues. J lost 7 bases, V lost 6 bases, and 12 bases had no gene match. This chain's CDR3 is CASRGRDYHQNEQFF. Written as DNA, the CDR3 is TGTGCCAGCAGGGGGAGGGATTATCACCAGAATGAGCAGTTCTTC. Looking up the rest from reference TRBV7-9 and TRBJ2-1 gives the full variable domain: DTGVSQNPRHKITKRGQNVTFRCDPISEHNRLYWYRQTLGQGPEFLTYFQNEAQLEKSRLLSDRFSAERPKGSFSTLEIQRTEQGDSAMYLCASRGRDYHQNEQFFGPGTRLTVL.

J is TRBJ1-1 and V is TRBV27; a possible D gene is TRBD1 (5 bases). This CDR3 contains 16 residues. Germline CDR1 and CDR2: MNHEY and SMNVEV (reference sequence). V was shortened by 4 bases and J by 4 bases, with 19 bases between the two germline ends. CDR3 DNA sequence: TGTGCCAGCAGTTGGGTTAGGGGCGCGTTAGGCACTGAAGCTTTCTTT. Translation: CASSWVRGALGTEAFF.

This chain connects TRBV27 to TRBJ2-2, with 8 bases fitting TRBD1. The junction had 10 bases not matched to a gene; V was cut back by 6 bases and J by 1 base. Per the germline V gene, CDR1 is MNHEY and CDR2 is SMNVEV (reference sequence). The CDR3 has 17 residues. CDR3 DNA sequence: TGTGCCAGCAGAAGGACGGACAGGGACCGGAACACCGGGGAGCTGTTTTTT. Its protein is CASRRTDRDRNTGELFF.

The CDR3 loop is CASSLRYDNSPLHF. DNA of the CDR3: TGTGCCAGCAGCTTACGTTATGACAATTCACCCCTCCACTTT. The chain couples TRBV11-2 to TRBJ1-6; unclear D gene. This CDR3 has 14 residues. Per the germline V gene, CDR1 is SGHAT and CDR2 is FQNNGV. Trimming removed 2 bases from V and 7 bases from J, with 9 bases in between.

This clone appeared a single time. The chain carries TRBV28 and TRBJ1-5; 7 positions match TRBD1. CDR3 length: 15 residues. Looked up from germline, CDR1 is MDHEN and CDR2 is SYDVKM. V trimming: 4 bases; J trimming: 7 bases; junction bases outside the gene matches: 10. The CDR3 DNA is TGTGCCAGCAGTTCCGGCGACAGGGTTGGGCAGCCCCAGCATTTT. It specifies CASSSGDRVGQPQHF. The variable domain in full, completed from reference TRBV28 and TRBJ1-5, reads DVKVTQSSRYLVKRTGEKVFLECVQDMDHENMFWYRQDPGLGLRLIYFSYDVKMKEKGDIPEGYSVSREKKERFSLILESASTNQTSMYLCASSSGDRVGQPQHFGDGTRLSIL.

The chain combines TRBV28 with TRBJ2-5, with D maybe TRBD2 (5 bases). Trimming took off 1 base at V and 2 bases at J, with 8 bases between the two ends. The CDR3 contains 14 residues. Per the germline V gene, CDR1 is MDHEN and CDR2 is SYDVKM. As DNA, the CDR3 is TGTGCCAGCAGTTTATTCGGGATACAAGAGACCCAGTACTTC. Its protein is CASSLFGIQETQYF.

The CDR3 DNA sequence: TGTGCCAGCAGTTACTCGTCCGGTAGTAGCAATCAGCCCCAGCATTTT. This codes for CASSYSSGSSNQPQHF. The V call is TRBV6-5, the J call TRBJ1-5; D gene uncertain. The V end was cut by 0 bases, the J end by 0 bases, with 9 bases between. Germline V gene data show CDR1 as MNHEY and CDR2 as SVGAGI. This CDR3 has 16 amino acids.

This chain joins TRBV5-8 and TRBJ2-5, with 8 bases identical to TRBD2. The V gene end was trimmed by 1 base and the J gene end by 5 bases; junction bases not matched to a gene: 13. The germline CDR1 and CDR2 sequences are SGHTS and YDEGEE. The CDR3 has 17 residues. Written as DNA, the CDR3 is TGTGCCAGCAGCTTGAGTCCGAGGCGTAGCGGGGTGGAGACCCAGTACTTC. Its protein is CASSLSPRRSGVETQYF.

This chain uses TRBV5-1 with TRBJ1-1; TRBD1 matches at 7 bases. Germline CDR1 and CDR2: SGHRS and YFSETQ. This CDR3 has 14 residues. With 0 bases clipped from V and 5 bases from J, the junction kept 4 bases outside the gene matches. The CDR3 sequence: CASSLVGGRTEAFF. The CDR3 nucleotides are TGCGCCAGCAGCTTGGTAGGGGGCAGGACTGAAGCTTTCTTT.

A single count supports this clone. The CDR3 coding sequence is TGTGCCAGCAGCCTGACGGCAGGTTCACCCCTCCACTTT. The encoded protein is CASSLTAGSPLHF. The chain combines TRBV2 with TRBJ1-6, with D unresolved. V dropped 6 bases and J dropped 9 bases, with 12 bases sitting between them. In germline, CDR1 is SNHLY, CDR2 FYNNEI. The CDR3 covers 13 residues.

V gene TRBV5-1 combines with J gene TRBJ1-1, with 8 bases lining up with TRBD1. CDR3 length: 15 residues. The V gene's germline CDR1 is SGHRS and CDR2 YFSETQ. The V and J ends lost 1 base and 8 bases, in that order; junction bases with no gene match: 10. CDR3 sequence: CASSLFGDRLNEAFF. DNA for the CDR3: TGCGCCAGCAGCTTGTTTGGGGACAGGCTAAACGAAGCTTTCTTT.

This clone turned up a few times. The V and J genes are TRBV28 and TRBJ2-3; D remains unclear. Trimming took off 7 bases at V and 2 bases at J, with 13 bases between the two ends. CDR1 and CDR2 (germline): MDHEN, SYDVKM. This CDR3 contains 14 residues. Here the CDR3 reads CASKKRRTTDTQYF. The CDR3, as DNA: TGTGCCAGCAAAAAGCGCCGAACCACAGATACGCAGTATTTT.

This rearrangement joins TRBV4-1 to TRBJ2-4, with D tentatively TRBD1 (6 bases). CDR3 length: 16 amino acids. V was clipped by 0 bases and J by 6 bases, with 15 bases between them. Germline V gene sequence: CDR1 MGHRA, CDR2 YSYEKL. CDR3 residues: CASSQEPGTPPNIQYF. The DNA of the CDR3 is TGCGCCAGCAGCCAAGAACCCGGGACACCGCCAAACATTCAGTACTTC.